Listed below are T cell receptor beta chains from one sample, sequenced in a study of T cells in Graves' hyperthyroidism and ophthalmopathy. From the multiplex PCR reads, TCRdb called clonotypes with MiXCR, one entry per CDR3 protein. This table has roughly 250,000 distinct CDR3 sequences, about 20% appearing once. The sample consisted of blood. Receptors were obtained from a man between 25 and 39 years old with Graves' ophthalmopathy. CDR3s include the opening cysteine and the closing phenylalanine or tryptophan. The order of the fields is J gene, clone size, V gene, D gene, CDR3 DNA, CDR3 protein. D genes are given only for firm matches. Rows may omit the clone size; those that give it use once, few, many or a size class.

TRBJ1-1 | many | TRBV12-3/TRBV12-4 | . | TGTGCCAGCGAAATGAGACTAAACACTGAAGCTTTCTTT | CASEMRLNTEAFF
TRBJ2-4 | . | TRBV28 | . | TGTGCCAGCAGTTCCACCGACATTCAGTACTTC | CASSSTDIQYF
TRBJ2-1 | few | TRBV7-9 | . | TGTGCCAGCAGCTTTTTGGGCGGGACCACTTCCTACAATGAGCAGTTCTTC | CASSFLGGTTSYNEQFF
TRBJ2-7 | many | TRBV2 | TRBD2 | TGTGCCAGCAGAGAGCGGGAGGGAAGGTACGAGCAGTACTTC | CASREREGRYEQYF
TRBJ1-5 | many | TRBV2 | . | TGTGCCAGCAGTGAAGCCCATAATCAGCCCCAGCATTTT | CASSEAHNQPQHF
TRBJ2-1 | many | TRBV30 | TRBD2 | TGTGCCTGGGCACCGGGGGGGAACAATGAGCAGTTCTTC | CAWAPGGNNEQFF
TRBJ2-1 | . | TRBV7-2 | TRBD2 | TGTGCCAGCAGCCCCAGCCCTAGCGGGGGGGCCTTCAATGAGCAGTTCTTC | CASSPSPSGGAFNEQFF
TRBJ1-5 | once | TRBV6-1 | . | TGTGCCAGCATGGGTAGGGAAGGCAGCAATCAGCCCCAGCATTTT | CASMGREGSNQPQHF
TRBJ1-5 | many | TRBV30 | TRBD1 | TGTGCCTGGAGTGTATACGGGACAGCAGGCAATCAGCCCCAGCATTTT | CAWSVYGTAGNQPQHF
TRBJ2-5 | many | TRBV11-1 | . | TGTGCCAGCAGCTTCGGGGGACGACTTAAAGAGACCCAGTACTTC | CASSFGGRLKETQYF
TRBJ1-2 | . | TRBV11-2 | . | TGTGCCAGCAGCTTCACAGGGAACTATGGCTACACCTTC | CASSFTGNYGYTF
TRBJ2-1 | . | TRBV7-8 | TRBD1 | TGTGCCAGCAGCCTCGACAGGGGGCTCTATAATGAGCAGTTCTTC | CASSLDRGLYNEQFF
TRBJ2-1 | . | TRBV12-3/TRBV12-4 | . | TGTGCCAGCAGTTTTCGGGCAAAAGACAATGAGCAGTTCTTC | CASSFRAKDNEQFF
TRBJ2-7 | few | TRBV7-6 | TRBD2 | TGTGCCAGCAGCCTTCCTACTAGCGGGGCATACGAGCAGTACTTC | CASSLPTSGAYEQYF
TRBJ1-4 | . | TRBV9 | . | TGTGCCAGCAGCTTGTCGACAGCACCTAATGAAAAACTGTTTTTT | CASSLSTAPNEKLFF
TRBJ2-1 | many | TRBV7-3 | . | TGTGCCAGCAGCTTGAAGGCTAGCAGCTCCTACAATGAGCAGTTCTTC | CASSLKASSSYNEQFF
TRBJ1-4 | few | TRBV18 | . | TGTGCCAGCTCGCGGGGGGGGACCGCGAATGAAAAACTGTTTTTT | CASSRGGTANEKLFF
TRBJ1-2 | . | TRBV20-1 | . | TGCAGTGCTATGGGGCTAGTGGGGGCACATGGCTACACCTTC | CSAMGLVGAHGYTF
TRBJ1-2 | . | TRBV28 | . | TGTGCCAGCAGTTCAGGCCTCCGGGGGGCCTATGGCTACACCTTC | CASSSGLRGAYGYTF
TRBJ2-3 | . | TRBV9 | . | TGTGCCAGCAGCTCCTGGGGGAGCACAGATACGCAGTATTTT | CASSSWGSTDTQYF
TRBJ1-2 | many | TRBV2 | . | TGTGCCAGCAAAGTCAACTCTAACTATGGCTACACCTTC | CASKVNSNYGYTF
TRBJ2-6 | many | TRBV15 | . | TGTGCCACCAGCTCGAGGCACAGCGGGGCCAACGTCCTGACTTTC | CATSSRHSGANVLTF
TRBJ1-5 | few | TRBV28 | . | TGTGCCAGCAGTTTTCAGGGCCTTAGCAATCAGCCCCAGCATTTT | CASSFQGLSNQPQHF
TRBJ2-7 | many | TRBV11-3 | . | TGTGCCAGCAGCCCCCGGACTAATCCACTCTACGAGCAGTACTTC | CASSPRTNPLYEQYF
TRBJ1-5 | . | TRBV27 | TRBD1 | TGTGCCAGCAGTTTTTCAGGGGGCGGGGGTCAGCCCCAGCATTTT | CASSFSGGGGQPQHF
TRBJ2-1 | . | TRBV20-1 | TRBD2 | TGCAGTGCAAGACTAGCGGGGTACAATGAGCAGTTCTTC | CSARLAGYNEQFF
TRBJ2-5 | . | TRBV12-3/TRBV12-4 | . | TGTGCCAGCAGTCTTTGGGAAGAGACCCAGTACTTC | CASSLWEETQYF
TRBJ2-7 | . | TRBV9 | . | TGTGCCAGCAGCCCGCGGACAGACCCAACCTACGAGCAGTACTTC | CASSPRTDPTYEQYF
TRBJ2-7 | few | TRBV6-1 | TRBD2 | TGTGCCAGCAGTGAACCGGGGCGGGAGGTTTCCTACGAGCAGTACTTC | CASSEPGREVSYEQYF
TRBJ2-7 | . | TRBV20-1 | . | TGCAGTGCTAGCAGCTCCTACTCCTACAATGAGCAGTACTTC | CSASSSYSYNEQYF
TRBJ2-7 | few | TRBV6-1 | TRBD1 | TGTGCCAGCAGCTGGACAGGTTACGAGCAGTACTTC | CASSWTGYEQYF
TRBJ1-6 | few | TRBV14 | . | TGTGCCAGCAGCTCTCCAGGGCCTGTTTATTCACCCCTCCACTTT | CASSSPGPVYSPLHF
TRBJ2-1 | few | TRBV7-9 | . | TGTGCCAGCAGCTTATTGAGGGCCGAGGTAGCGGTCGCCGATTACAATGAGCAGTTCTTC | CASSLLRAEVAVADYNEQFF
TRBJ2-3 | many | TRBV18 | TRBD1 | TGTGCCAGCAGTCGGACAGGGGGTACAGATACGCAGTATTTT | CASSRTGGTDTQYF
TRBJ2-1 | . | TRBV12-3/TRBV12-4 | . | TGTGCCAGCAGTCGGGGTGAGCAGTTCTTC | CASSRGEQFF
TRBJ2-3 | many | TRBV20-1 | . | TGCAGTGCTAGAGATTCCGGATATCAAAGGGGAGATACGCAGTATTTT | CSARDSGYQRGDTQYF
TRBJ1-1 | . | TRBV24-1 | . | TGTGCCACCAGCTCGTCAGGGAACACTGAAGCTTTCTTT | CATSSSGNTEAFF
TRBJ1-3 | few | TRBV6-1 | . | TGTGCCAGCCGGGCGGGTTACTCTGGAAACACCATATATTTT | CASRAGYSGNTIYF
TRBJ2-7 | many | TRBV2 | TRBD2 | TGTGCCAGCAGTGGTCTGGCGACTAGCGGGAGCTACGAGCAGTACTTC | CASSGLATSGSYEQYF
TRBJ2-5 | many | TRBV11-2 | . | TGTGCCAGCAGCGTTGTGGGGGGTGAGACCCAGTACTTC | CASSVVGGETQYF
TRBJ2-3 | many | TRBV12-3/TRBV12-4 | TRBD2 | TGTGCCAGCAGTTTGGGGCTTTCGCGGGGGGAAGATACGCAGTATTTT | CASSLGLSRGEDTQYF
TRBJ2-1 | few | TRBV10-3 | . | TGTGCCATATCGCGGGAAAACAAAAACTACAATGAGCAGTTCTTC | CAISRENKNYNEQFF
TRBJ2-1 | . | TRBV27 | TRBD2 | TGTGCCAGCAGGCCGGGACTAGCGGGAGCCTACAATGAGCAGTTCTTC | CASRPGLAGAYNEQFF
TRBJ2-7 | many | TRBV6-2/TRBV6-3 | . | TGTGCCAGCAGGGACGGGTACGAGCAGTACTTC | CASRDGYEQYF
TRBJ2-7 | . | TRBV30 | TRBD1 | TGTGCCTGGAACACCGGGACAGGGTCCTACGAGCAGTACTTC | CAWNTGTGSYEQYF
TRBJ2-7 | few | TRBV14 | . | TGTGCCAGCAGCCAAGAAACTAGGTCCCCCTACGAGCAGTACTTC | CASSQETRSPYEQYF
TRBJ2-3 | . | TRBV7-9 | . | TGTGCCAGCAGCTTAGATATGGCAAATACGCAGTATTTT | CASSLDMANTQYF
TRBJ1-5 | . | TRBV24-1 | . | TGTGCCACCAGTGATTCAGGGGATCAGCCCCAGCATTTT | CATSDSGDQPQHF
TRBJ1-1 | many | TRBV3-1 | TRBD1 | TGTGCCAGCAGCCAAGGGGACAGGGCGAAGGGCACTGAAGCTTTCTTT | CASSQGDRAKGTEAFF
TRBJ2-3 | once | TRBV28 | TRBD2 | TGTGCCGGCAGTTCAGGACTAGCGGGAACGCAGTATTTT | CAGSSGLAGTQYF
TRBJ1-2 | few | TRBV19 | . | TGTGCCAGTAGTTGGTCCCTCTATGGCTACACCTTC | CASSWSLYGYTF
TRBJ1-4 | few | TRBV11-2 | TRBD1 | TGTGCCAGCAGCCTACCCGGGACAGATGAAAAACTGTTTTTT | CASSLPGTDEKLFF
TRBJ2-6 | . | TRBV11-3 | TRBD2 | TGTGCCAGCAGCTTAGAGGCGGCTGGGGGACTACTGGGGTCGGGTGGGGCCAACGTCCTGACTTTC | CASSLEAAGGLLGSGGANVLTF
TRBJ2-2 | . | TRBV12-3/TRBV12-4 | . | TGTGCCAGCAGTTTAGGACACAGGGCCACCGGGGAGCTGTTTTTT | CASSLGHRATGELFF
TRBJ2-1 | . | TRBV3-1 | . | TGTGCCAGCAGCCAACCACAGGGAGGTAGCGAGCAGTTCTTC | CASSQPQGGSEQFF
TRBJ2-7 | many | TRBV6-5 | . | TGTGCCAGCAGTGCTCAGGGTATTGGGATCTACGAGCAGTACTTC | CASSAQGIGIYEQYF
TRBJ1-2 | many | TRBV27 | . | TGTGCCAGCAGCCCAATGGCAGGGAAAGAAGTTGGGTATGGCTACACCTTC | CASSPMAGKEVGYGYTF
TRBJ2-1 | . | TRBV6-1 | . | TGTGCCAGCAAATTGACACCCTCGAGGGCTGATGAGCAGTTCTTC | CASKLTPSRADEQFF
TRBJ2-6 | many | TRBV2 | . | TGTGCCAGCAGTTACCAGGGTTCTGGGGCCAACGTCCTGACTTTC | CASSYQGSGANVLTF
TRBJ2-3 | few | TRBV12-5 | . | TGTGCTAGTGGTTTTGGCGGCGAGGATACGCAGTATTTT | CASGFGGEDTQYF